This TCR beta chain was identified during a study of tumor-infiltrating lymphocytes in localized non-small cell lung cancer (dated by TCRdb to 2020 to 2022). Describing the broader study: Patients whose samples were collected after neoadjuvant chemotherapy, as well as both smokers and never-smokers and several histologies, were included in the cohort. Resected tumor tissue and uninvolved lung tissue described as non-adjacent to the tumor were contributed by each patient, with both tissues obtained from the same patient. TCR sequencing was one of several integrated assays, alongside flow cytometry, multiplex immunofluorescence, RNA-seq, exome sequencing and proteomics, applied to the same patients. The overall ICON cohort comprised fewer than 170 surgical patients with localized non-small cell lung cancer whose tumors were resected. A total of around 50 patients were included in the paired tumor versus uninvolved lung comparison of immunoSEQ T-cell fraction.

Points the paper makes about the study in general: Consistent with immunofluorescence CD3 counts, TCRbeta sequencing supported greater T cell infiltration in tumors than in uninvolved lung tissue. No association of tumor T-cell fraction from TCR sequencing with recurrence-free survival was found (p = 0.61). No difference in TCR-derived T-cell fraction was observed between the flow cytometry-defined immunotypes IM1 (good prognosis) and IM2 (poor prognosis). Because different pieces of the same tissue were used for different assays, technical variation could not be separated from intratumor heterogeneity. Since assay coverage differed from patient to patient depending on how much tissue was available, TCR sequencing was done for only a subset of the cohort.

Patient enrollment in ICON started in the first half of 2016, and the final patient was enrolled in the second half of 2018. In a subcohort of approximately 76 patients, fresh tumor and matched uninvolved tissue were collected for in-depth immune analyses, with TCR sequencing among those analyses. TCR sequencing was performed on DNA isolated from bulk tissue, without cell sorting. To note about this clone: The target of this receptor is not known. Per-nucleotide qualities are absent, and no much larger clonotype sits a single base away.

The T-cell fraction in tumor and uninvolved lung tissue was provided by TCR sequencing with the immunoSEQ assay. For the original study's pipeline: To analyze survival, patients were divided into a high T-cell fraction group (upper tertile) and a low T-cell fraction group (lower two tertiles), and the two groups were compared using a log-rank test. Paired tumor versus uninvolved lung differences in T-cell fraction were tested with a signed-rank test. In its TCRdb copy, this immuneACCESS table keeps in-frame sequences only and misses some clones. Where compared with another copy, unresolved V genes explain less than half of these, and the others have no known cause. The V and J calls and clone size come from that table; D and trimming were worked out from the DNA. Across this sample there are 15,000 to 20,000 clones, with 73% seen only once. Of the sample, around 4% falls within the top ten clones.

Taken from the germline V gene, the CDR1 and CDR2 loops are MDHEN and SYDVKM. The germline ends are 13 bases apart after V is trimmed by 2 bases and J by 0 bases. Spanning cysteine to phenylalanine, the CDR3 consists of 16 amino acids. Kept here is only the CDR3 DNA, which spans 48 bases and is read in frame from base 1. Here the chain combines TRBV28 and TRBJ1-2; TRBD1 is possibly the D segment (5 matching bases). The sample taken for sequencing was lung tumor tissue. This clonotype was sampled from a human donor with non-small cell lung cancer. The nucleotide sequence is given as TGTGCCAGCAGTTTACTCGGGGGAGTTACTAACTATGGCTACACCTTC. Translated, this gives CASSLLGGVTNYGYTF.